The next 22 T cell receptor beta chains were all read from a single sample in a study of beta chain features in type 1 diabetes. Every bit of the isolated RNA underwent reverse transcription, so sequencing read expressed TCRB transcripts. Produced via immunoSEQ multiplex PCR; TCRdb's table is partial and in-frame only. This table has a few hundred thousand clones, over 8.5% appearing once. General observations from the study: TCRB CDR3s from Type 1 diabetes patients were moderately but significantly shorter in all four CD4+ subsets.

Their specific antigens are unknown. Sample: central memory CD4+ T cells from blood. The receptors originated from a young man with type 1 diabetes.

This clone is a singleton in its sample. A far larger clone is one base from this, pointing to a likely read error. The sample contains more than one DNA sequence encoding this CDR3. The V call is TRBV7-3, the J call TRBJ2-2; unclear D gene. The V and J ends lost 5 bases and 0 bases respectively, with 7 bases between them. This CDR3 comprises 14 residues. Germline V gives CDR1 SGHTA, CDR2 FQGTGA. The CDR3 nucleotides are TGTGCCAGCAGCGCGGAAGCGAACACCGGGGAGCTGTTTTTT. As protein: CASSAEANTGELFF.

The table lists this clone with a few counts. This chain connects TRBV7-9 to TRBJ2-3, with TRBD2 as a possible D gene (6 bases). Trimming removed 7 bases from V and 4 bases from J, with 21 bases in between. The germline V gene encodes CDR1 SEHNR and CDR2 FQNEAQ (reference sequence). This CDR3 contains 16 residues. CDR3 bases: TGTGCCAGCACCCCCGGGGGACCGCCGCGAGCAGATACGCAGTATTTT. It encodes CASTPGGPPRADTQYF.

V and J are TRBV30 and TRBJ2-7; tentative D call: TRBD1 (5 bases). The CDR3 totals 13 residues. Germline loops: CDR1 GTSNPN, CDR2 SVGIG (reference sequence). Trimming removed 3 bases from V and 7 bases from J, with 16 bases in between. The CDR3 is CAWRQAYPREQYF. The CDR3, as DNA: TGTGCCTGGAGACAGGCCTACCCTAGGGAGCAGTACTTC.

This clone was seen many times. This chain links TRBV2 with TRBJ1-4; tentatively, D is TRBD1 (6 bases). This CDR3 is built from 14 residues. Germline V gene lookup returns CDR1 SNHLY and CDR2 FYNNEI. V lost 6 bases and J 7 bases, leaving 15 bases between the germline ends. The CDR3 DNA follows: TGTGCCAGCAGCAGAACCCCAGGGGTTGAAAAACTGTTTTTT. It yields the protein CASSRTPGVEKLFF. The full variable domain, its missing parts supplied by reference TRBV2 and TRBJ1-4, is EPEVTQTPSHQVTQMGQEVILRCVPISNHLYFYWYRQILGQKVEFLVSFYNNEISEKSEIFDDQFSVERPDGSNFTLKIRSTKLEDSAMYFCASSRTPGVEKLFFGSGTQLSVL.

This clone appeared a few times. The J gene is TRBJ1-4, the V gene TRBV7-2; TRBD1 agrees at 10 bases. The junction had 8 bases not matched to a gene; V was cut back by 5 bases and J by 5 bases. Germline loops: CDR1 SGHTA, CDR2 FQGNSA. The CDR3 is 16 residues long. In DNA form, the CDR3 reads TGTGCCAGCAGCATACGACCGGGACAGGGGAATGAAAAACTGTTTTTT. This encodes CASSIRPGQGNEKLFF.

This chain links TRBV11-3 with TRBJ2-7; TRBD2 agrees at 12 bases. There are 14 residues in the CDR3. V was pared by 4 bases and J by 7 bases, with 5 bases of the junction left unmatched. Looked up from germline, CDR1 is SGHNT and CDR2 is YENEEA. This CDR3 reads CASSSSGRAGEQYF. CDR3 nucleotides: TGTGCCAGCAGCTCTAGCGGGAGGGCAGGGGAGCAGTACTTC.

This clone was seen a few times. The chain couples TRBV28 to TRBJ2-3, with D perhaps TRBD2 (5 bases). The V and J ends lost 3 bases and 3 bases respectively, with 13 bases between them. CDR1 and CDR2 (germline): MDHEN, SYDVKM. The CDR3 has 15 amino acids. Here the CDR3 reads CASSFREIGTDTQYF. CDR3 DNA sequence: TGTGCCAGCAGTTTTAGGGAGATCGGGACAGATACGCAGTATTTT.

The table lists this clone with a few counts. Here the CDR3 reads CASSELGTVSYEQYF. The CDR3 region has the DNA TGTGCCAGCAGTGAACTTGGGACAGTCTCCTACGAGCAGTACTTC. The chain couples TRBV2 to TRBJ2-7, with 7 bases aligning to TRBD1. The CDR3 sequence is 15 residues long. Germline V gene lookup returns CDR1 SNHLY and CDR2 FYNNEI. The V segment lost 2 bases and the J segment 0 bases; nucleotides outside the gene matches: 4.

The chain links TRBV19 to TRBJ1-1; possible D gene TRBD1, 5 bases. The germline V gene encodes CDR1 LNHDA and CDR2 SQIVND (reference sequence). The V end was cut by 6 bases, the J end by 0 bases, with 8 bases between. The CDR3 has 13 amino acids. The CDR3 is CASRDRLNTEAFF. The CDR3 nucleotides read TGTGCCAGTAGAGACAGATTGAACACTGAAGCTTTCTTT.

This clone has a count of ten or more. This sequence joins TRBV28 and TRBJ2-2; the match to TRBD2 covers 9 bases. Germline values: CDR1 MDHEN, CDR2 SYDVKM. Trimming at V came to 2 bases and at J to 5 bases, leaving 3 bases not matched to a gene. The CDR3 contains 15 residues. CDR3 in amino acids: CASSLAGGRTGELFF. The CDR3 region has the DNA TGTGCCAGCAGTTTAGCGGGAGGGCGTACCGGGGAGCTGTTTTTT.

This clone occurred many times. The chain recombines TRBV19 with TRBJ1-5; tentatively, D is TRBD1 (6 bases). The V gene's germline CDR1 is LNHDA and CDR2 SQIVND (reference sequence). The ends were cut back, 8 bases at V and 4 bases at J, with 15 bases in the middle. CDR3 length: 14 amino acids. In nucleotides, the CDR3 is TGTGCCAGTTATGGACAGCACGAAAATCAGCCCCAGCATTTT. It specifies CASYGQHENQPQHF.

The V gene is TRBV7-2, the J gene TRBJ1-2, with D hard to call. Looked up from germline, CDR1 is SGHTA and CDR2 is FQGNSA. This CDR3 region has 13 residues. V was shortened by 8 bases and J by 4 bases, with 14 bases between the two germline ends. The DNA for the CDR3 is TGTGCCAGCCGAGCGGGAGGGATCTATGGCTACACCTTC. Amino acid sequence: CASRAGGIYGYTF.

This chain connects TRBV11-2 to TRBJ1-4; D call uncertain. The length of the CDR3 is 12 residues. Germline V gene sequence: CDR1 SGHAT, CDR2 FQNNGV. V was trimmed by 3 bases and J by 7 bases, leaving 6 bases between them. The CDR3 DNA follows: TGTGCCAGCAGCTTGGGGTTTGAAAAACTGTTTTTT. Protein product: CASSLGFEKLFF. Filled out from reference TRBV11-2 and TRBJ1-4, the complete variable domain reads EAGVAQSPRYKIIEKRQSVAFWCNPISGHATLYWYQQILGQGPKLLIQFQNNGVVDDSQLPKDRFSAERLKGVDSTLKIQPAKLEDSAVYLCASSLGFEKLFFGSGTQLSVL.

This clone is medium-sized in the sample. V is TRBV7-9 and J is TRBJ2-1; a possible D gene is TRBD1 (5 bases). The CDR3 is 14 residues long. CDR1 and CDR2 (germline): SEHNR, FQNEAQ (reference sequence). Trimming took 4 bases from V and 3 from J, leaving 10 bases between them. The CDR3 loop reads CASSYRTGYNEQFF. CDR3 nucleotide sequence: TGTGCCAGCAGCTACAGGACGGGCTACAATGAGCAGTTCTTC.

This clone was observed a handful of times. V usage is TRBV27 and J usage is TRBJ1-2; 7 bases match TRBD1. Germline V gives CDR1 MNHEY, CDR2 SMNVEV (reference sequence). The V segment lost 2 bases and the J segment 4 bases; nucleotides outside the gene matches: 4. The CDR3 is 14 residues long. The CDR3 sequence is CASSLGPGGYGYTF. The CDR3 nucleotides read TGTGCCAGCAGTTTAGGTCCAGGGGGCTATGGCTACACCTTC.

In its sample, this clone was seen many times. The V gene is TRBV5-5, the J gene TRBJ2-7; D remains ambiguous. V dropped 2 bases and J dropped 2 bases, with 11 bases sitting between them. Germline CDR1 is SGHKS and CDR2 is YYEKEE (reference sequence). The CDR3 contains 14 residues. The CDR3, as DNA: TGTGCCAGCAGCTTACGGTTGCAGGCCTACGAGCAGTACTTC. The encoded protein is CASSLRLQAYEQYF.

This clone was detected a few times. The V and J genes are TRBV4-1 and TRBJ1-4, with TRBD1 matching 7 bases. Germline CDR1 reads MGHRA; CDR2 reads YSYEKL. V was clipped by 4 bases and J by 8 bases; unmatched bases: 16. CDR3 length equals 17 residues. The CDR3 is CASSPTVDQGVREKLFF. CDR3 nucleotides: TGCGCCAGCAGCCCCACAGTCGATCAGGGGGTCCGAGAAAAACTGTTTTTT.

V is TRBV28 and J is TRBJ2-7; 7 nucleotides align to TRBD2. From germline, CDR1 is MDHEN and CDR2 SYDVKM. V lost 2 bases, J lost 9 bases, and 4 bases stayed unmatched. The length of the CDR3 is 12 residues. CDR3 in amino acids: CASSLRSGGQYF. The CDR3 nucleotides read TGTGCCAGCAGTTTACGATCGGGAGGGCAGTACTTC.

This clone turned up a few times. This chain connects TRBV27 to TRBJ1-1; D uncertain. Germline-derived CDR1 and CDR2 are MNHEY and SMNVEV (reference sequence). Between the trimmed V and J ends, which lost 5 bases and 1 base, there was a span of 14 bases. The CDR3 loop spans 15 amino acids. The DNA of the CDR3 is TGTGCCAGCAGTGTCCTCGGTAGCGGGAACACTGAAGCTTTCTTT. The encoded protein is CASSVLGSGNTEAFF.

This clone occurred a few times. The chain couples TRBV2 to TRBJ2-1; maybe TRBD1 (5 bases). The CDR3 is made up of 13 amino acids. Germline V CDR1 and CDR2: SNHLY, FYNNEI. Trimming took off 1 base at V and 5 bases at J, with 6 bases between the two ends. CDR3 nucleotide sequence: TGTGCCAGCAGTGAAGGACAGCACAATGAGCAGTTCTTC. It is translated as CASSEGQHNEQFF.

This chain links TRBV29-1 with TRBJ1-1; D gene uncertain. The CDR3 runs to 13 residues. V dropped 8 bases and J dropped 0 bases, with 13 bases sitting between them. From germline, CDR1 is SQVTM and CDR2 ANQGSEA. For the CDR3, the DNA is TGCAGCTCCCTTAGGAGCATGAACACTGAAGCTTTCTTT. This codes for CSSLRSMNTEAFF.

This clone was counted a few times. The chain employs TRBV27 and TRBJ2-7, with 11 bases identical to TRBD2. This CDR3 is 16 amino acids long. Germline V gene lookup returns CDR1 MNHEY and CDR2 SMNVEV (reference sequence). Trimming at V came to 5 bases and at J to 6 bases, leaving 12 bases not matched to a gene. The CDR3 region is CASSPTLAGGNPEQYF. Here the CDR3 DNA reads TGTGCCAGCAGTCCCACCTTAGCGGGAGGGAATCCCGAGCAGTACTTC.